This section outlines one T cell receptor (beta chain) sequence together with its context. CDR3 length equals 15 residues. Germline CDR1 and CDR2: MNHEY and SVGAGI. The germline V and J ends were trimmed by 2 bases and 0 bases, with 7 bases remaining between them. This specimen belongs to a study of blood T cell repertoires in COVID-19. Measured with immunoSEQ multiplex PCR; TCRdb has only the in-frame clones, and not every one. In the table there are some 250,000 clones, around 86% of which are singletons. The chain combines TRBV6-5 with TRBJ2-2; D not certain. This TCR derives from a man aged 25-40 years who had recovered from COVID-19. Sequencing was carried out using peripheral blood. The CDR3: CASSYNNANTGELFF. The CDR3 nucleotides read TGTGCCAGCAGTTACAACAACGCGAACACCGGGGAGCTGTTTTTT.